A selection of T cell receptor beta chains follows, all from one sample in a study of T cell responses to AZD1222 COVID-19 vaccine. This table comes from immunoSEQ multiplex PCR, and its TCRdb copy is limited to in-frame clones, with some not included. Counted here are about 120,000 clones, about 93% occurring once; the ten biggest clones make up around 5%. The specimen was peripheral blood, collected 28 days after the second AZD1222 dose. These receptors came from an adult who received the AZD1222 COVID-19 vaccine. The CDR3 runs from the conserved cysteine through the conserved F or W.

v_call,j_call,cdr3_aa
TRBV2,TRBJ2-3,CASSQRGQDTDTQYF
TRBV7-9,TRBJ2-5,CASSLGLATGTQETQYF
TRBV3-1/TRBV3-2,TRBJ2-1,CASSQEASGGLPYNEQFF
TRBV18,TRBJ1-6,CASSPAGTGSGSPLHF
TRBV12-3/TRBV12-4,TRBJ2-1,CASSLTGNNEQFF
TRBV6-5,TRBJ1-6,CASTGQINSPLHF
TRBV5-5,TRBJ2-3,CASSVFTGGDTQYF
TRBV2,TRBJ1-1,CASSRRQAISNTEAFF
TRBV5-4,TRBJ2-1,CASSLPGTGPYNEQFF
TRBV6-5,TRBJ2-1,CASTYRVGYNEQFF
TRBV5-1,TRBJ2-3,CASSLGSGGNTQYF
TRBV27,TRBJ2-1,CASSLWASGFNEQFF
TRBV3-1/TRBV3-2,TRBJ1-2,CASSQVEGWDAGYTF
TRBV11-2,TRBJ1-1,CASSLSGGQEAFF
TRBV6-5,TRBJ2-3,CASRPVNSPTDTQYF
TRBV24-1,TRBJ2-1,CATSDRRQGGNEQFF
TRBV5-1,TRBJ1-6,CASSAFGTNNSPLHF
TRBV30,TRBJ1-5,CAWTLGGRDQPQHF
TRBV11-2,TRBJ2-5,CASSPVSSAGASQYF
TRBV5-1,TRBJ2-1,CASSSGTSGTNEQFF
TRBV4-3,TRBJ1-1,CASSQETGYEAFF
TRBV7-6,TRBJ2-3,CASSLAWESVTDTQYF
TRBV28,TRBJ2-7,CASSSSGTYSYEQYF
TRBV11-3,TRBJ2-3,CASSLGSGSRAPDTQYF
TRBV5-1,TRBJ2-4,CASSFGGVTPNIQYF
TRBV19,TRBJ1-1,CASSIPRRNTEAFF
TRBV19,TRBJ2-5,CASSIVTGREETQYF
TRBV21-1,TRBJ1-3,CASSLPGGCRDTIYF
TRBV6-2/TRBV6-3,TRBJ1-6,CASSDRGVRSSPLHF
TRBV5-5,TRBJ1-5,CASSLGGTASNQPQHF
TRBV7-9,TRBJ1-6,CASSGGENSPLHF
TRBV9,TRBJ2-1,CASSVGTGRRDEQFF
TRBV9,TRBJ2-1,CASSVSPGNEQFF
TRBV4-3,TRBJ1-1,CASSHITGDLNTEAFF
TRBV11-2,TRBJ1-3,CASSSQSLVGNTIYF
TRBV4-1,TRBJ1-6,CASSHQESTLHF
TRBV6-1,TRBJ1-2,CASSEVGEAGGYTF
TRBV2,TRBJ1-4,CASSELSVATNEKLFF
TRBV7-2,TRBJ2-5,CASSKTSGGAGTQYF
TRBV10-2,TRBJ1-4,CASSESVGLSEKLFF
TRBV6-5,TRBJ2-5,CASTLGETQYF
TRBV6-5,TRBJ2-2,CASSYSKGHTGELFF
TRBV27,TRBJ1-3,CASKKMGLSGNTIYF
TRBV7-2,TRBJ1-1,CASSLDPSRDRVHAFF
TRBV27,TRBJ1-4,CASSKPGQGNEKLFF
TRBV18,TRBJ2-3,CASSPGTAVSTDTQYF
TRBV4-1,TRBJ1-2,CASSQSTQGAPGGGYTF
TRBV30,TRBJ2-7,CALDWRGTHEQYF
TRBV18,TRBJ2-3,CASSQSWDTQYF
TRBV5-6,TRBJ2-3,CASGLAGGTDTQYF
TRBV6-2/TRBV6-3,TRBJ2-2,CASSPVSTGELFF
TRBV18,TRBJ2-6,CASSRISGANVLTF
TRBV5-4,TRBJ1-5,CASSLGGAGSNQPQHF
TRBV6-2/TRBV6-3,TRBJ1-2,CASSYSLIYGYTF
TRBV10-1,TRBJ1-1,CASSEGGRDTEAFF